This TCR beta chain is drawn from a study of PD-1 blockade in classical Hodgkin lymphoma. In the study overall: With a 2-week interval, patients received intravenous nivolumab at 3 mg/kg. Findings and caveats of the study: According to reports, newly diagnosed patients had lower baseline TCR diversity than healthy donors, and relapsed/refractory patients had lower baseline TCR diversity still.

This CDR3 contains 16 residues. Germline-derived CDR1 and CDR2 are SGHTA and FQGNSA. Trimming removed 6 bases at V and 3 bases at J, with 20 bases between. In regard to this clone: Its antigen is currently unknown.

All patients experienced relapse after autologous stem cell transplantation, and brentuximab vedotin exposure was variable. This table comes from immunoSEQ multiplex PCR, and its TCRdb copy is limited to in-frame clones, with some not included. The sample lists 65,000 to 95,000 clones; about 89% were seen once. The sequencing used peripheral blood mononuclear cells (PBMCs), collected at baseline. The receptor was derived from a human donor with classical Hodgkin lymphoma. The rearrangement links TRBV7-2 to TRBJ1-1; no reliable D call. The CDR3 loop is CASRAAFEVQDTEAFF. CDR3 sequence (DNA): TGTGCCAGCAGAGCGGCCTTTGAGGTACAAGACACTGAAGCTTTCTTT.